The clone carrying this T cell receptor beta chain was picked up a small number of times. Its cognate antigen is unknown. TCRdb independently ran MiXCR on the RT-PCR reads; one entry per CDR3 protein. The sample lists about 520,000 distinct CDR3 sequences, 25% occurring once. The source of the sample is a study of response to subunit inactivated influenza vaccine. Study findings and constraints: Authors suggested that a seasonal influenza vaccination recruits few new T cells each time.

After removal of 4 bases from V and 4 bases from J, the junction contained 3 bases not matched to a gene. This CDR3 spans 13 amino acids. The germline gives CDR1 SGHRS, CDR2 YFSETQ. The material sequenced was CD4+ T cells sorted from PBMCs, taken more than 4 days after vaccination. V and J are TRBV5-1 and TRBJ2-7, with 9 bases lining up with TRBD1. The clonotype was recovered from a man aged 50-60 years who received an inactivated influenza vaccine. The CDR3 spells CASSTDRGYEQYF. The CDR3 DNA sequence: TGCGCCAGCAGCACAGACAGGGGGTACGAGCAGTACTTC. The whole variable domain, remainder taken from reference TRBV5-1 and TRBJ2-7, is KAGVTQTPRYLIKTRGQQVTLSCSPISGHRSVSWYQQTPGQGLQFLFEYFSETQRNKGNFPGRFSGRQFSNSRSEMNVSTLELGDSALYLCASSTDRGYEQYFGPGTRLTVT.